These 21 T cell receptor beta chains originate from one sample sequenced in a study of shared clonotypes between healthy human individuals. This table comes from immunoSEQ multiplex PCR, and its TCRdb copy is limited to in-frame clones, with some not included. The data hold roughly 2.4 million clones, with around 95% observed a single time. The sample taken for sequencing was naive CD4+ T cells sorted from blood. The subset here: CD45RA+ positively selected. The source of these receptors is a man between 18 and 29 years old in good health.

The chain uses TRBV5-6 and TRBJ2-2, with TRBD1 matching 12 bases. The CDR3 spans 16 residues. With 4 bases clipped from V and 4 bases from J, the junction kept 5 bases outside the gene matches. CDR1 and CDR2 from the germline V gene are SGHDT and YYEEEE. The chain's CDR3 is CASSPGTGGGTGELFF. For the CDR3, the DNA is TGTGCCAGCAGCCCCGGGACAGGGGGCGGCACCGGGGAGCTGTTTTTT.

This sequence joins TRBV30 and TRBJ2-1, with D perhaps TRBD1 or TRBD2 (5 bases each). V dropped 3 bases and J dropped 0 bases, with 12 bases sitting between them. This CDR3 comprises 15 residues. CDR1 is GTSNPN, CDR2 SVGIG, per germline (reference sequence). The CDR3, as DNA: TGTGCCTGGAGGGGACGGCTGAGCTCCTACAATGAGCAGTTCTTC. It translates to CAWRGRLSSYNEQFF.

Comments on this clone: Different DNA sequences within this sample yield the same CDR3. This rearrangement joins TRBV6-5 to TRBJ2-6; D possibly corresponds to TRBD2 (5 bases). CDR1 and CDR2 (germline): MNHEY, SVGAGI. There are 14 residues in the CDR3. V lost 8 bases, J lost 2 bases, and 10 bases lay in between. For the CDR3, the DNA is TGTGCCAGCTCACGGGAAGCTGGGGCCAACGTCCTGACTTTC. Amino acids: CASSREAGANVLTF.

The chain uses TRBV13 and TRBJ1-3; 8 bases agree with TRBD1. This CDR3 comprises 17 residues. J gave up 2 bases and V 0 bases, and 6 bases lay outside the gene matches. Germline V gene data show CDR1 as PRHDT and CDR2 as FYEKMQ (reference sequence). CDR3 in DNA: TGTGCCAGCAGCTTAGGAATTCAGGGGGCCCCTGGAAACACCATATATTTT. Amino acid sequence: CASSLGIQGAPGNTIYF.

The count of this clone is one. The chain uses TRBV28 and TRBJ2-7, with 9 bases that match TRBD1. The CDR3 is 13 amino acids. The J segment lost 8 bases and the V segment lost 6 bases, leaving 8 bases of the junction unmatched. Germline CDR1 and CDR2: MDHEN and SYDVKM. CDR3 bases: TGTGCCAGCAGCCTCCAACAGGGGGCGAAGCAGTACTTC. Translating it yields CASSLQQGAKQYF.

This clone showed up just a few times. The sample has other DNA sequences that encode this CDR3 too. The J gene is TRBJ2-7, the V gene TRBV4-1; D tentatively reads TRBD1 or TRBD2 (5 bases each). The germline V gene encodes CDR1 MGHRA and CDR2 YSYEKL. V gave up 4 bases and J gave up 5 bases, with 9 bases separating them. The CDR3 covers 12 residues. The CDR3 nucleotides read TGCGCCAGCAGCCTCCGAGGGGACGAGCAGTACTTC. This encodes CASSLRGDEQYF.

This clone was counted only a few times. The chain combines TRBV4-1 with TRBJ1-5; D is uncertain. Germline V gene data show CDR1 as MGHRA and CDR2 as YSYEKL. Trimming left V 6 bases short and J 1 base short, with 10 bases between. CDR3 length: 14 residues. CDR3 nucleotide sequence: TGCGCCAGCAGTCGGACTCGGAGCAATCAGCCCCAGCATTTT. It yields the protein CASSRTRSNQPQHF.

A remark on this clone: The sample holds other DNA sequences that translate to the same CDR3. The genes are TRBV2 and TRBJ2-7; the match to TRBD1 covers 11 bases. The CDR3 has 14 residues. V was pared by 4 bases and J by 7 bases, with 6 bases of the junction left unmatched. Per the germline V gene, CDR1 is SNHLY and CDR2 is FYNNEI. In DNA, the CDR3 is TGTGCCAGCAGTGGGACAGGGGGCGCGGGGGAGCAGTACTTC. Protein product: CASSGTGGAGEQYF. Complete variable domain (other parts from reference TRBV2 and TRBJ2-7): EPEVTQTPSHQVTQMGQEVILRCVPISNHLYFYWYRQILGQKVEFLVSFYNNEISEKSEIFDDQFSVERPDGSNFTLKIRSTKLEDSAMYFCASSGTGGAGEQYFGPGTRLTVT.

As regards this clone: Other DNA sequences in this sample translate to the same CDR3. The chain links TRBV2 to TRBJ2-5; D not resolved. Trimming cost V 6 bases and J 4 bases, with 3 bases left between them. Per germline, CDR1 SNHLY and CDR2 FYNNEI. The CDR3 has 10 amino acids. The CDR3 region is CASSTETQYF. The CDR3 DNA follows: TGTGCCAGCAGCACAGAGACCCAGTACTTC.

V usage is TRBV18 and J usage is TRBJ2-5; tentatively, D is TRBD2 (6 bases). Germline CDR1 reads KGHSH; CDR2 reads LQKENI. The germline V and J ends were trimmed by 3 bases and 2 bases, with 13 bases remaining between them. This CDR3 region has 15 residues. The CDR3 DNA sequence: TGTGCCAGCTCACCTAGGGACTCCTCACAAGAGACCCAGTACTTC. Protein product: CASSPRDSSQETQYF.

The V call is TRBV30, the J call TRBJ2-3, with D perhaps assigned TRBD1 or TRBD2 (5 bases each). Germline CDR1 and CDR2: GTSNPN and SVGIG (reference sequence). The CDR3 is made up of 15 amino acids. Trimming took off 2 bases at V and 9 bases at J, with 21 bases between the two ends. As DNA, the CDR3 is TGTGCCTGGAGTCGACAGACTGGGTCAGGGACGACGCAGTATTTT. Its translation: CAWSRQTGSGTTQYF.

This clone was seen just once. The V gene is TRBV6-5, the J gene TRBJ2-7; 10 positions agree with TRBD1. CDR3 length: 15 amino acids. The junction had 5 bases not matched to a gene; V was cut back by 4 bases and J by 2 bases. The germline gives CDR1 MNHEY, CDR2 SVGAGI. CDR3 sequence reads: CASSSSGQGAYEQYF. CDR3 coding DNA: TGTGCCAGCAGTTCTTCCGGACAGGGGGCCTACGAGCAGTACTTC.

The chain is built from TRBV6-5 and TRBJ1-4; tentative D call: TRBD1 (5 bases). CDR3 length equals 12 residues. CDR1 and CDR2 from the germline V gene are MNHEY and SVGAGI. V shed 6 bases and J shed 8 bases, with 10 bases lying between them. CDR3 sequence (DNA): TGTGCCAGCAGGGGGGTAGGGGAAAAACTGTTTTTT. Translating it yields CASRGVGEKLFF.

The V and J genes are TRBV5-4 and TRBJ2-3; 8 bases match TRBD1. The V gene end was trimmed by 2 bases and the J gene end by 4 bases; junction bases not matched to a gene: 6. Germline V gene lookup returns CDR1 SGHNT and CDR2 YYREEE (reference sequence). This CDR3 has 15 amino acids. This chain's CDR3 is CASSFGQGHADTQYF. CDR3 coding DNA: TGTGCCAGCAGCTTCGGACAGGGTCATGCAGATACGCAGTATTTT.

The chain recombines TRBV18 with TRBJ2-7; 7 positions agree with TRBD2. The germline V gene encodes CDR1 KGHSH and CDR2 LQKENI. The CDR3 totals 15 residues. V lost 3 bases, J lost 5 bases, and 10 bases stayed unmatched. The CDR3 region has the DNA TGTGCCAGCTCACCGGTCGGCGGGAGAATCCACGAGCAGTACTTC. Its protein is CASSPVGGRIHEQYF.

V gene TRBV4-1 combines with J gene TRBJ2-7; D remains ambiguous. The CDR3 extends over 13 amino acids. Germline CDR1 and CDR2: MGHRA and YSYEKL. The V end was cut by 6 bases, the J end by 3 bases, with 12 bases between. Written as DNA, the CDR3 is TGCGCCAGCAGTTCGGACGGAATCTACGAGCAGTACTTC. It is translated as CASSSDGIYEQYF.

The rearrangement joins TRBV11-1 to TRBJ2-1, with 8 bases fitting TRBD2. The J segment lost 2 bases and the V segment lost 2 bases, leaving 2 bases of the junction unmatched. CDR1 and CDR2 (germline): SGHAT, FQDESV (reference sequence). This CDR3 spans 15 amino acids. CDR3 bases: TGTGCCAGCAGCTTACCGCGGGGGGCCTACAATGAGCAGTTCTTC. It yields the protein CASSLPRGAYNEQFF.

J is TRBJ1-5 and V is TRBV5-6; 12 bases align to TRBD1. The CDR3 spans 16 residues. The trim removed 4 bases at V and 4 bases at J, leaving 6 bases unmatched. CDR1 and CDR2 from the germline V gene are SGHDT and YYEEEE. In nucleotides, the CDR3 is TGTGCCAGCAGCCGGGGACAGGGGGCCCTTAATCAGCCCCAGCATTTT. Its protein product is CASSRGQGALNQPQHF.

The chain uses TRBV19 and TRBJ1-2; D ambiguous. Germline V lookup: CDR1 LNHDA, CDR2 SQIVND (reference sequence). Trimming pared 7 bases from V and 8 bases from J, leaving 26 bases between. This CDR3 contains 16 residues. Here the CDR3 reads CASNSPLSLTKGGYTF. In DNA, the CDR3 is TGTGCCAGTAACTCTCCTTTAAGTCTTACTAAAGGAGGCTACACCTTC. The variable domain in full, with the rest retrieved from reference TRBV19 and TRBJ1-2, is DGGITQSPKYLFRKEGQNVTLSCEQNLNHDAMYWYRQDPGQGLRLIYYSQIVNDFQKGDIAEGYSVSREKKESFPLTVTSAQKNPTAFYLCASNSPLSLTKGGYTFGSGTRLTVV.

The genes are TRBV5-4 and TRBJ1-2; D might be TRBD1 (6 bases). Trimming shortened V by 0 bases and J by 4 bases, and 10 bases separated the two germline ends. The CDR3 covers 14 residues. Germline V gives CDR1 SGHNT, CDR2 YYREEE (reference sequence). The CDR3 loop reads CASSLEGTTYGYTF. The CDR3 DNA sequence: TGTGCCAGCAGCTTGGAAGGGACAACCTATGGCTACACCTTC. Supplemented by reference TRBV5-4 and TRBJ1-2, the full variable domain reads ETGVTQSPTHLIKTRGQQVTLRCSSQSGHNTVSWYQQALGQGPQFIFQYYREEENGRGNFPPRFSGLQFPNYSSELNVNALELDDSALYLCASSLEGTTYGYTFGSGTRLTVV.

This clone was seen only once. This chain uses TRBV7-2 with TRBJ2-1, with 8 bases that match TRBD1. V dropped 4 bases and J dropped 13; count of bases not matched to a gene: 9. The germline gives CDR1 SGHTA, CDR2 FQGNSA. The CDR3 runs 13 residues. The CDR3 nucleotides read TGTGCCAGCAGCTCAGGGGGCGGCAGGGTTCAGTTCTTC. Protein sequence: CASSSGGGRVQFF. Complete variable domain (other parts from reference TRBV7-2 and TRBJ2-1): GAGVSQSPSNKVTEKGKDVELRCDPISGHTALYWYRQSLGQGLEFLIYFQGNSAPDKSGLPSDRFSAERTGGSVSTLTIQRTQQEDSAVYLCASSSGGGRVQFFGPGTRLTVL.